A single sample is the source of the 24 T cell receptor beta chains below, sequenced in a study of identical twins. A single record per CDR3 protein comes from TCRdb applying MiXCR to the 5' RACE reads. The sample has more than 400,000 distinct CDR3 sequences, approximately 16% seen once. The same sample was also used in a study of yellow fever vaccine responses in identical twins.

The sequenced sample consisted of CD4+ T cells sorted from blood. These receptors were collected from a woman aged 18-35 years in good health.

This clonotype was recorded at least ten times. The chain joins TRBV10-3 to TRBJ2-2, with 7 bases that match TRBD2. Germline V gene data show CDR1 as ENHRY and CDR2 as SYGVKD. The trim removed 7 bases at V and 2 bases at J, leaving 4 bases unmatched. This CDR3 comprises 14 residues. CDR3 in amino acids: CAINPSGNTGELFF. CDR3 nucleotides: TGTGCCATCAACCCTAGCGGAAACACCGGGGAGCTGTTTTTT.

This chain links TRBV20-1 with TRBJ1-4; D perhaps matches TRBD1 (6 bases). Germline loops: CDR1 DFQATT, CDR2 SNEGSKA (reference sequence). Trimming cost V 6 bases and J 3 bases, with 17 bases left between them. This CDR3 region has 15 residues. The CDR3 DNA is TGCAGTGCCCCTGGGCGGAGGGGGGCTAATGAAAAACTGTTTTTT. Its protein is CSAPGRRGANEKLFF.

This chain links TRBV28 with TRBJ2-4, with D hard to call. V was cut by 2 bases and J by 13 bases, with 9 bases left in between. The CDR3 loop spans 11 amino acids. Per germline, CDR1 MDHEN and CDR2 SYDVKM. CDR3 sequence reads: CASSLRALQYF. Here the CDR3 DNA reads TGTGCCAGCAGTTTAAGGGCTCTGCAGTACTTC. Full variable domain (rest looked up from reference TRBV28 and TRBJ2-4): DVKVTQSSRYLVKRTGEKVFLECVQDMDHENMFWYRQDPGLGLRLIYFSYDVKMKEKGDIPEGYSVSREKKERFSLILESASTNQTSMYLCASSLRALQYFGAGTRLSVL.

This clonotype was observed a handful of times. The chain has TRBV20-1 and TRBJ1-1; TRBD1 might be the D (6 bases). CDR3 length: 11 residues. Trimming removed 6 bases at V and 4 bases at J, with 9 bases between. Germline V gene lookup returns CDR1 DFQATT and CDR2 SNEGSKA (reference sequence). This CDR3 is CSAKGVTEAFF. The CDR3 coding sequence is TGCAGTGCGAAGGGGGTCACTGAAGCTTTCTTT.

This clonotype was picked up a small number of times. The DNA of the CDR3 is TGTGCCAGCAGCCCCATTTCCGGGGAGCTGTTTTTT. Amino acid sequence: CASSPISGELFF. The chain carries TRBV7-3 and TRBJ2-2; D uncertain. The CDR3 length is 12 residues. Germline loops: CDR1 SGHTA, CDR2 FQGTGA. Trimming shortened V by 5 bases and J by 6 bases, and 7 bases separated the two germline ends.

There are a few counts of this clonotype. This chain links TRBV5-1 with TRBJ1-2; no clear D gene. Germline V gene sequence: CDR1 SGHRS, CDR2 YFSETQ. The germline V and J ends were trimmed by 4 bases and 8 bases, with 18 bases remaining between them. CDR3 size: 14 residues. In nucleotides, the CDR3 is TGCGCCAGCAGCCCGGGGTGGGAGAACCGCGGCTACACCTTC. As protein: CASSPGWENRGYTF. Full variable domain (rest looked up from reference TRBV5-1 and TRBJ1-2): KAGVTQTPRYLIKTRGQQVTLSCSPISGHRSVSWYQQTPGQGLQFLFEYFSETQRNKGNFPGRFSGRQFSNSRSEMNVSTLELGDSALYLCASSPGWENRGYTFGSGTRLTVV.

The chain couples TRBV24-1 to TRBJ2-2; a weak D match, TRBD1 (6 bases). Per germline, CDR1 KGHDR and CDR2 SFDVKD. V dropped 6 bases and J dropped 4 bases, with 8 bases sitting between them. The CDR3 totals 13 residues. Here the CDR3 DNA reads TGTGCCACCAGTAAACAGGGCACCGGGGAGCTGTTTTTT. Protein product: CATSKQGTGELFF.

The chain joins TRBV4-1 to TRBJ2-7, with D perhaps given as TRBD1 or TRBD2 (6 bases each). Germline V lookup: CDR1 MGHRA, CDR2 YSYEKL. This CDR3 comprises 15 residues. V lost 4 bases and J 2 bases, leaving 15 bases between the germline ends. The CDR3 DNA reads as TGCGCCAGCAGCCTGAGGGGGGCGGCACCCTACGAGCAGTACTTC. Translated, it gives CASSLRGAAPYEQYF.

This clonotype has just a few counts. The rearrangement joins TRBV5-1 to TRBJ2-7; 7 bases fit TRBD1. The V and J ends lost 0 bases and 6 bases, in that order; junction bases with no gene match: 6. Germline V gives CDR1 SGHRS, CDR2 YFSETQ. The length of the CDR3 is 14 residues. CDR3 residues: CASSLGETGREQYV. The DNA for the CDR3 is TGCGCCAGCAGCTTGGGGGAGACAGGGCGCGAGCAGTACGTC.

In nucleotides, the CDR3 is TGTGCCAGCAGCACGGGACAGGGGGCTAGTAACTATGGCTACACCTTC. It encodes CASSTGQGASNYGYTF. This chain uses TRBV7-8 with TRBJ1-2; 12 positions agree with TRBD1. Trimming took 5 bases from V and 1 from J; bases not matched to a gene: 5. CDR3 length equals 16 residues. Germline lookup yields CDR1 SGHVS and CDR2 FQNEAQ.

This clonotype has a handful of counts. The genes are TRBV11-2 and TRBJ2-7; 9 bases are a match to TRBD2. Losses at the gene ends were 4 bases for V and 7 bases for J; bases not matched to a gene: 8. In germline, CDR1 is SGHAT, CDR2 FQNNGV. The CDR3 loop spans 14 amino acids. The DNA for the CDR3 is TGTGCCAGCAGCTCCGGGACTAGCTATTTAGAGCAGTACTTC. Amino acid sequence: CASSSGTSYLEQYF. The variable domain in full, with the rest retrieved from reference TRBV11-2 and TRBJ2-7, is EAGVAQSPRYKIIEKRQSVAFWCNPISGHATLYWYQQILGQGPKLLIQFQNNGVVDDSQLPKDRFSAERLKGVDSTLKIQPAKLEDSAVYLCASSSGTSYLEQYFGPGTRLTVT.

This clonotype occurred a few times. This rearrangement joins TRBV9 to TRBJ2-3; possibly TRBD2 for D (6 bases). The CDR3 length is 16 residues. Germline CDR1 reads SGDLS; CDR2 reads YYNGEE. The V end lost 0 bases, the J end lost 6 bases, and 17 bases lay between the germline ends. CDR3 loop: CASSVAWDSKGDTQYF. The CDR3 bases are TGTGCCAGCAGCGTAGCCTGGGACTCTAAAGGGGATACGCAGTATTTT.

The table lists this clonotype with a few counts. Written as DNA, the CDR3 is TGCAGTGCTAGAGATCAGGACTACCCGCCCACAGATACGCAGTATTTT. Protein: CSARDQDYPPTDTQYF. This chain connects TRBV20-1 to TRBJ2-3, with a possible D match to TRBD2 (6 bases). The germline CDR1 and CDR2 sequences are DFQATT and SNEGSKA (reference sequence). CDR3 length: 16 residues. V gave up 0 bases and J gave up 2 bases, with 15 bases separating them.

This chain joins TRBV5-1 and TRBJ1-2; D may be TRBD1 (6 bases). Germline V gene sequence: CDR1 SGHRS, CDR2 YFSETQ. Trimming cost V 4 bases and J 0 bases, with 19 bases left between them. The CDR3 runs to 17 residues. The CDR3 sequence is CASSQGQTTTANYGYTF. CDR3 sequence (DNA): TGCGCCAGCAGCCAAGGACAGACAACGACAGCTAACTATGGCTACACCTTC.

This clonotype occurred many times. This sequence joins TRBV5-1 and TRBJ2-7, with 9 bases matching TRBD2. Germline V gives CDR1 SGHRS, CDR2 YFSETQ. This CDR3 is 14 amino acids long. V was pared by 2 bases and J by 4 bases, with 4 bases of the junction left unmatched. The DNA for the CDR3 is TGCGCCAGCAGCTTAGCGGGAGGTTTGTACGAGCAGTACTTC. Protein sequence: CASSLAGGLYEQYF.

This chain uses TRBV2 with TRBJ2-5; TRBD2 aligns across 12 bases. The V and J ends lost 6 bases and 5 bases, in that order; junction bases with no gene match: 1. Germline CDR1 and CDR2: SNHLY and FYNNEI. This CDR3 has 13 residues. The CDR3: CASSGLAGETQYF. For the CDR3, the DNA is TGTGCCAGCAGCGGACTAGCGGGGGAGACCCAGTACTTC.

V and J are TRBV18 and TRBJ2-7, with D possibly being TRBD1 (5 bases). Germline CDR1 and CDR2: KGHSH and LQKENI. Deletions cut 1 base from V and 2 bases from J, with 12 bases between. The CDR3 spans 15 residues. The CDR3 spells CASSPQGWETYEQYF. In nucleotides, the CDR3 is TGTGCCAGCTCACCACAGGGGTGGGAAACCTACGAGCAGTACTTC. Variable domain in full (rest from reference TRBV18 and TRBJ2-7): NAGVMQNPRHLVRRRGQEARLRCSPMKGHSHVYWYRQLPEEGLKFMVYLQKENIIDESGMPKERFSAEFPKEGPSILRIQQVVRGDSAAYFCASSPQGWETYEQYFGPGTRLTVT.

The rearrangement links TRBV20-1 to TRBJ2-7; D is perhaps TRBD2 (6 bases). The V end was cut by 3 bases, the J end by 0 bases, with 9 bases between. CDR1 is DFQATT and CDR2 is SNEGSKA in the germline V gene (reference sequence). The CDR3 is 13 residues long. The CDR3 DNA reads TGCAGTGCTAGTGCGGGACCCTCCTACGAGCAGTACTTC. It encodes CSASAGPSYEQYF.

This clonotype was seen a few times. The V gene is TRBV18, the J gene TRBJ2-1; D perhaps matches TRBD1 (5 bases). The V gene's germline CDR1 is KGHSH and CDR2 LQKENI. The V and J ends lost 6 bases and 10 bases respectively, with 13 bases between them. The CDR3 consists of 12 residues. In DNA form, the CDR3 reads TGTGCCAGCTCCCTTCGTCAGGGAGAGCAGTTCTTC. It translates to CASSLRQGEQFF.

The chain recombines TRBV29-1 with TRBJ2-7; TRBD2 is a possible D gene (6 bases). CDR3 length equals 12 residues. The germline V and J ends were trimmed by 4 bases and 2 bases, with 9 bases remaining between them. Germline V CDR1 and CDR2: SQVTM, ANQGSEA. The CDR3 nucleotides read TGCAGCGTTGGGCGGGGAACCTACGAGCAGTACTTC. It codes for CSVGRGTYEQYF.

In this sample, this clonotype turned up a few times. The chain is built from TRBV3-1 and TRBJ2-1, with TRBD2 matching 10 bases. The CDR3 sequence is 16 residues long. After removal of 4 bases from V and 9 bases from J, the junction contained 12 bases not matched to a gene. CDR1 is LGHDT, CDR2 YNNKEL, per germline (reference sequence). The CDR3 nucleotides are TGTGCCAGCAGCCCAAGGCGGCTAGCGGGAGAGGGTGAGCAGTTCTTC. Translation gives CASSPRRLAGEGEQFF.

The rearrangement links TRBV7-9 to TRBJ2-6; D may be TRBD1 (5 bases). CDR3 length equals 17 residues. Germline loops: CDR1 SEHNR, CDR2 FQNEAQ (reference sequence). Trimming took 4 bases from V and 0 from J, leaving 13 bases between them. CDR3 DNA: TGTGCCAGCAGCTCCCAGACAGTCTTCTCTGGGGCCAACGTCCTGACTTTC. Encoded protein: CASSSQTVFSGANVLTF.

This clonotype appeared many times. This sequence joins TRBV27 and TRBJ2-3; a weak D match, TRBD2 (5 bases). In germline, CDR1 is MNHEY, CDR2 SMNVEV (reference sequence). Trimming took 7 bases from V and 1 from J, leaving 12 bases between them. This CDR3 is built from 14 residues. CDR3 region: CASTPSGGTDTQYF. In nucleotides, the CDR3 is TGTGCCAGCACCCCCAGCGGCGGCACAGATACGCAGTATTTT.

This clonotype was detected only a few times. The gene calls are TRBV6-5 and TRBJ2-1, with 7 bases identical to TRBD2. Germline values: CDR1 MNHEY, CDR2 SVGAGI. V dropped 4 bases and J dropped 8; count of bases not matched to a gene: 8. The CDR3 loop spans 14 amino acids. CDR3 nucleotide sequence: TGTGCCAGCAGTTGGACCTTAGCGGGCTATGAGCAGTTCTTC. Its translation is CASSWTLAGYEQFF.